The 12 T cell receptor beta chains presented below share a single source sample, sequenced in a study of T cell responses to AZD1222 COVID-19 vaccine. TCRdb's copy holds only in-frame clones and misses some; the assay was immunoSEQ multiplex PCR. Of under 80,000 clones in the sample, approximately 79% are singletons; the top ten hold around 25%. The material was peripheral blood, obtained on day 0 of MenACWY control vaccination. These receptors all come from an adult in good health.

The chain joins TRBV4-2 to TRBJ2-7; weak D call: TRBD2 (6 bases). This CDR3 has 13 amino acids. The ends were cut back, 4 bases at V and 3 bases at J, with 10 bases in the middle. CDR1 is LGHNA, CDR2 YNFKEQ, per germline. The CDR3 sequence is CASSPREDYEQYF. In nucleotides, the CDR3 is TGTGCCAGCAGCCCAAGGGAGGACTACGAGCAGTACTTC.

This chain uses TRBV10-2 with TRBJ1-1, with D unclear. The CDR3 is 11 residues long. The germline CDR1 and CDR2 sequences are WSHSY and SAAADI. V gave up 6 bases and J gave up 2 bases, with 4 bases separating them. The CDR3 DNA reads TGCGCCAGCAGATCCAACACTGAAGCTTTCTTT. As protein: CASRSNTEAFF.

The V and J genes are TRBV6-5 and TRBJ1-5; possibly TRBD1 for D (5 bases). Trimming stripped 7 bases from V and 3 bases from J, with 13 bases between. Germline V CDR1 and CDR2: MNHEY, SVGAGI. The CDR3 length is 14 residues. CDR3 in amino acids: CASTGTNNNQPQHF. The CDR3 DNA sequence: TGTGCCAGCACGGGGACCAACAACAATCAGCCCCAGCATTTT.

V and J are TRBV7-9 and TRBJ2-2, with D possibly TRBD2 on 5 matching bases. CDR1 and CDR2 from the germline V gene are SEHNR and FQNEAQ (reference sequence). Trimming cost V 5 bases and J 6 bases, with 16 bases left between them. This CDR3 comprises 15 residues. CDR3 region: CASSPGRTRAGELFF. CDR3 DNA sequence: TGTGCCAGCAGCCCTGGACGGACGAGGGCCGGGGAGCTGTTTTTT.

The rearrangement joins TRBV28 to TRBJ2-1; 10 positions agree with TRBD2. V was clipped by 8 bases and J by 10 bases; unmatched bases: 11. Looked up from germline, CDR1 is MDHEN and CDR2 is SYDVKM. The CDR3 contains 14 residues. CDR3 protein: CASDFQREGQEQFF. The CDR3 nucleotides are TGTGCCAGCGATTTCCAGCGGGAGGGCCAGGAGCAGTTCTTC.

This clone occurred many times. This sequence joins TRBV9 and TRBJ2-3; D is undetermined. The CDR3 has 16 residues. V lost 3 bases and J 6 bases, leaving 20 bases between the germline ends. CDR1 and CDR2 (germline): SGDLS, YYNGEE. In DNA, the CDR3 is TGTGCCAGCAGCGCGAGTAGGGAATCAGGCGTCGATACGCAGTATTTT. Protein product: CASSASRESGVDTQYF.

V usage is TRBV3-1 (or the pseudogene TRBV3-2) and J usage is TRBJ2-7; 12 bases are shared with TRBD1. This CDR3 spans 16 amino acids. Germline loops: CDR1 LGHDT, CDR2 YNNKEL (reference sequence). The J segment lost 7 bases and the V segment lost 2 bases, leaving 9 bases of the junction unmatched. The CDR3 spells CASSQRPGQGAREQYF. The DNA for the CDR3 is TGTGCCAGCAGCCAACGCCCGGGACAGGGGGCGAGGGAGCAGTACTTC.

The chain employs TRBV28 and TRBJ1-1; the D gene is possibly TRBD1 (6 bases). CDR3 size: 14 residues. Trimming pared 11 bases from V and 1 base from J, leaving 17 bases between. CDR1 is MDHEN and CDR2 is SYDVKM in the germline V gene. The chain's CDR3 is CAAVGGPGNTEAFF. As DNA, the CDR3 is TGTGCCGCGGTCGGGGGGCCGGGGAACACTGAAGCTTTCTTT.

This clone was observed a handful of times. The chain carries TRBV5-1 and TRBJ1-2; a weak D match, TRBD1 (5 bases). V was pared by 0 bases and J by 4 bases, with 16 bases between. This CDR3 spans 16 amino acids. Germline V gives CDR1 SGHRS, CDR2 YFSETQ. The chain's CDR3 is CASSLDGRELGYGYTF. CDR3 coding DNA: TGCGCCAGCAGCTTGGATGGCAGGGAACTTGGCTATGGCTACACCTTC.

The chain has TRBV7-8 and TRBJ2-5; D might be TRBD1 (6 bases). The germline V and J ends were trimmed by 5 bases and 4 bases, with 14 bases remaining between them. CDR3 length: 14 amino acids. In germline, CDR1 is SGHVS, CDR2 FQNEAQ. This CDR3 reads CASSPGQKGETQYF. The CDR3 nucleotides read TGTGCCAGCAGCCCCGGACAGAAGGGAGAGACCCAGTACTTC.

This rearrangement joins TRBV10-3 to TRBJ2-5, with D perhaps TRBD2 (6 bases). The CDR3 has 11 residues. CDR1 is ENHRY, CDR2 SYGVKD, per germline. Trimming removed 8 bases from V and 5 bases from J, with 9 bases in between. In DNA form, the CDR3 reads TGTGCCATCGGGACTGGGGAGACCCAGTACTTC. It translates to CAIGTGETQYF.

The rearrangement links TRBV14 to TRBJ2-7, with no clear D. V was trimmed by 0 bases and J by 5 bases, leaving 14 bases between them. The CDR3 length is 15 residues. The germline CDR1 and CDR2 sequences are SGHDN and FVKESK. CDR3: CASSQEDTLGDEQYF. Written as DNA, the CDR3 is TGTGCCAGCAGCCAAGAAGACACTCTAGGAGACGAGCAGTACTTC.